The 9 T cell receptor beta chains reported below all come from one sample, sequenced in a study of technical replicates of blood from a few donors. Generated by immunoSEQ multiplex PCR, the TCRdb table keeps only in-frame clones and is missing some. The sample carries roughly 60,000 clones, roughly 95% recorded once. Sequencing was carried out using PBMCs. These receptors were collected from a human donor in good health. Some clones in this sample may be carry-over from other donors' samples.

The chain uses TRBV6-1 and TRBJ1-1; 8 bases line up with TRBD1. Germline V CDR1 and CDR2: MNHNS, SASEGT. The junction had 6 bases not matched to a gene; V was cut back by 6 bases and J by 6 bases. This CDR3 is built from 13 residues. Written as DNA, the CDR3 is TGTGCCAGCAGCGGACAGGGTACTTCTGAAGCTTTCTTT. Translated, it gives CASSGQGTSEAFF.

This rearrangement joins TRBV29-1 to TRBJ2-5; D might be TRBD1 (5 bases). Per germline, CDR1 SQVTM and CDR2 ANQGSEA. The CDR3 covers 12 residues. V lost 2 bases to trimming and J lost 7 bases, with 11 bases between them. Here the CDR3 DNA reads TGCAGCGTTGAACCCAGGGTGGGGACCCAGTACTTC. Protein product: CSVEPRVGTQYF.

This chain links TRBV7-9 with TRBJ1-4, with D unresolved. V was cut by 4 bases and J by 8 bases, with 11 bases left in between. The CDR3 is 13 amino acids. Germline V CDR1 and CDR2: SEHNR, FQNEAQ (reference sequence). CDR3 nucleotides: TGTGCCAGCAGCTCCCCGGGTGAAGAAAAACTGTTTTTT. This encodes CASSSPGEEKLFF.

This rearrangement joins TRBV7-2 to TRBJ1-6; TRBD1 might be the D (6 bases). This CDR3 spans 16 amino acids. Germline-derived CDR1 and CDR2 are SGHTA and FQGNSA. The V end lost 2 bases, the J end lost 8 bases, and 16 bases lay between the germline ends. The CDR3 nucleotides read TGTGCCAGCAGCTTAATGATCGGACAGAAGGATTCACCCCTCCACTTT. Translated: CASSLMIGQKDSPLHF. The complete variable domain, with remaining parts taken from reference TRBV7-2 and TRBJ1-6, reads GAGVSQSPSNKVTEKGKDVELRCDPISGHTALYWYRQSLGQGLEFLIYFQGNSAPDKSGLPSDRFSAERTGGSVSTLTIQRTQQEDSAVYLCASSLMIGQKDSPLHFGNGTRLTVT.

This clone was picked up one time. This chain connects TRBV29-1 to TRBJ2-4, with D tentatively TRBD2 (6 bases). Germline values: CDR1 SQVTM, CDR2 ANQGSEA. The CDR3 sequence is 14 residues long. V lost 7 bases to trimming and J lost 6 bases, with 19 bases between them. The CDR3 spells CSGTLAKGTNIQYF. In DNA, the CDR3 is TGCAGCGGAACACTAGCAAAAGGGACAAACATTCAGTACTTC.

The gene calls are TRBV30 and TRBJ2-5; D perhaps matches TRBD2 (5 bases). The V gene's germline CDR1 is GTSNPN and CDR2 SVGIG (reference sequence). Trimming cost V 1 base and J 1 base, with 7 bases left between them. This CDR3 region has 13 residues. The chain's CDR3 is CAWSGGVQETQYF. DNA of the CDR3: TGTGCCTGGAGTGGGGGAGTCCAAGAGACCCAGTACTTC.

A few counts support this clone. The V and J genes are TRBV13 and TRBJ2-5, with 7 bases aligning to TRBD2. The CDR3 contains 20 residues. V trimming: 4 bases; J trimming: 0 bases; junction bases outside the gene matches: 20. CDR1 PRHDT and CDR2 FYEKMQ come from the germline V gene (reference sequence). CDR3: CASSSAGPQRDVPYQETQYF. As DNA, the CDR3 is TGTGCCAGCAGCTCCGCGGGGCCCCAGCGGGATGTCCCCTACCAAGAGACCCAGTACTTC.

The V call is TRBV21-1, the J call TRBJ2-3; TRBD1 is taken as the D call from the table, unchecked against the DNA. TRBV21-1 is described as a pseudogene. This CDR3 is built from 15 residues. The CDR3 here is CASTYAGQGTDTQYF. The DNA of the CDR3 is TGTGCCAGCACGTATGCCGGACAGGGAACAGATACGCAGTATTTT.

The CDR3 DNA follows: TGTGCCAGCAGTGAGGGCAGCCTGCCCACTGAAGCTTTCTTT. It is translated as CASSEGSLPTEAFF. The chain carries TRBV6-1 and TRBJ1-1, with no clear D. CDR1 and CDR2 (germline): MNHNS, SASEGT. The CDR3 spans 14 residues. Trimming cost V 3 bases and J 4 bases, with 12 bases left between them.